A single sample is the source of the 12 T cell receptor beta chains below, sequenced in a study of shared clonotypes between healthy human individuals. The repertoire was sequenced with immunoSEQ multiplex PCR; TCRdb's copy has only in-frame clones and lacks some. The data contain roughly 1.5 million clones, 98% of them singletons. The sample taken for sequencing was naive CD4+ T cells sorted from blood. Described subset: CD45RA+ positively selected. The receptors come from a man younger than 45 in good health.

This chain connects TRBV5-1 to TRBJ2-7; D gene unclear. V gave up 0 bases and J gave up 0 bases, with 16 bases separating them. Germline CDR1 SGHRS, CDR2 YFSETQ. The CDR3 has 17 amino acids. Here the CDR3 reads CASSLVFVELNSYEQYF. The CDR3 region has the DNA TGCGCCAGCAGCTTGGTGTTCGTCGAACTGAACTCCTACGAGCAGTACTTC.

Comments on this clone: The sample holds other DNA sequences that translate to the same CDR3. This chain joins TRBV20-1 and TRBJ2-1; the D is unclear. The V end was cut by 6 bases, the J end by 4 bases, with 7 bases between. Germline-derived CDR1 and CDR2 are DFQATT and SNEGSKA (reference sequence). This CDR3 contains 11 residues. The CDR3 is CSARSYNEQFF. CDR3 DNA sequence: TGCAGTGCAAGATCGTACAATGAGCAGTTCTTC.

This chain joins TRBV19 and TRBJ2-7, with 7 bases lining up with TRBD2. Germline CDR1 LNHDA, CDR2 SQIVND (reference sequence). The CDR3 loop spans 12 amino acids. V was pared by 5 bases and J by 7 bases, with 5 bases of the junction left unmatched. CDR3 in amino acids: CASSEGGKEQYF. CDR3 sequence (DNA): TGTGCCAGTAGTGAGGGAGGGAAGGAGCAGTACTTC.

This CDR3 reads CASSLTSGMRNQPQHF. The DNA for the CDR3 is TGTGCCAGCAGCCTAACGTCGGGAATGCGCAATCAGCCCCAGCATTTT. This chain connects TRBV7-2 to TRBJ1-5; no firm D call. Germline CDR1 SGHTA, CDR2 FQGNSA. The ends were cut back, 5 bases at V and 2 bases at J, with 16 bases in the middle. This CDR3 spans 16 amino acids.

This sequence joins TRBV5-1 and TRBJ2-2; a possible D gene is TRBD2 (6 bases). Germline lookup yields CDR1 SGHRS and CDR2 YFSETQ. CDR3 size: 15 residues. V lost 0 bases to trimming and J lost 2 bases, with 8 bases between them. CDR3 protein: CASSLAAGNTGELFF. CDR3 in DNA: TGCGCCAGCAGCTTGGCTGCGGGAAACACCGGGGAGCTGTTTTTT. Filled out from reference TRBV5-1 and TRBJ2-2, the complete variable domain reads KAGVTQTPRYLIKTRGQQVTLSCSPISGHRSVSWYQQTPGQGLQFLFEYFSETQRNKGNFPGRFSGRQFSNSRSEMNVSTLELGDSALYLCASSLAAGNTGELFFGEGSRLTVL.

The genes are TRBV5-4 and TRBJ1-2; 11 bases line up with TRBD1. This CDR3 is built from 18 residues. In germline, CDR1 is SGHNT, CDR2 YYREEE (reference sequence). The V segment lost 4 bases and the J segment 0 bases; nucleotides outside the gene matches: 11. The CDR3 loop reads CASSKQPRDRGTNYGYTF. CDR3 sequence (DNA): TGTGCCAGCAGCAAACAGCCCCGGGACAGGGGGACTAACTATGGCTACACCTTC.

The V call is TRBV2, the J call TRBJ2-7; tentative D call: TRBD2 (6 bases). The CDR3 extends over 16 amino acids. V lost 8 bases and J 0 bases, leaving 20 bases between the germline ends. Germline CDR1 SNHLY, CDR2 FYNNEI. Here the CDR3 reads CASQDTRGGPSYEQYF. CDR3 nucleotides: TGTGCCAGCCAGGATACGCGAGGAGGGCCCTCCTACGAGCAGTACTTC. The whole variable domain, remainder taken from reference TRBV2 and TRBJ2-7, is EPEVTQTPSHQVTQMGQEVILRCVPISNHLYFYWYRQILGQKVEFLVSFYNNEISEKSEIFDDQFSVERPDGSNFTLKIRSTKLEDSAMYFCASQDTRGGPSYEQYFGPGTRLTVT.

This chain links TRBV13 with TRBJ2-7; 13 bases align to TRBD2. The CDR3 is 17 amino acids. V shed 2 bases, J shed 9 bases, and the junction held 13 bases outside the gene matches. Germline V gene lookup returns CDR1 PRHDT and CDR2 FYEKMQ (reference sequence). As DNA, the CDR3 is TGTGCCAGCAGCTTAACCCCCGGACTAGCGGGAGAAGAGGGGCAGTACTTC. It encodes CASSLTPGLAGEEGQYF.

V gene TRBV27 combines with J gene TRBJ2-7, with a weak D call TRBD1 (5 bases). The ends were cut back, 3 bases at V and 6 bases at J, with 12 bases in the middle. CDR1 and CDR2 (germline): MNHEY, SMNVEV (reference sequence). This CDR3 contains 13 residues. The CDR3 loop reads CASSFAGSGEQYF. The CDR3 DNA reads as TGTGCCAGCAGTTTTGCAGGGTCGGGCGAGCAGTACTTC.

The chain employs TRBV11-2 and TRBJ2-2, with TRBD2 matching 7 bases. The CDR3 spans 14 residues. Germline V gives CDR1 SGHAT, CDR2 FQNNGV. V trimming: 1 base; J trimming: 6 bases; junction bases outside the gene matches: 2. The CDR3 sequence: CASSLGLAPGELFF. The CDR3 DNA sequence: TGTGCCAGCAGCTTAGGACTAGCCCCCGGGGAGCTGTTTTTT.

This chain links TRBV7-6 with TRBJ2-7, with 12 bases fitting TRBD2. Germline CDR1 is SGHVS and CDR2 is FNYEAQ. The CDR3 covers 20 residues. J gave up 3 bases and V 2 bases, and 17 bases lay outside the gene matches. Here the CDR3 reads CASSLPSPSGRGKEDYEQYF. CDR3 in DNA: TGTGCCAGCAGCTTACCTTCTCCTAGCGGGAGGGGAAAAGAGGACTACGAGCAGTACTTC.

V is TRBV11-3 and J is TRBJ2-1; D not resolved. This CDR3 spans 13 amino acids. V was clipped by 4 bases and J by 5 bases, with 9 bases between them. The V gene's germline CDR1 is SGHNT and CDR2 YENEEA. CDR3 nucleotides: TGTGCCAGCAGCTACCGAATTAACAATGAGCAGTTCTTC. It is translated as CASSYRINNEQFF.